Each of the 29 T cell receptor beta chains below was sequenced from the same sample in a study of blood T cell repertoires in COVID-19. TCRdb's table, derived via immunoSEQ multiplex PCR, lists solely in-frame clones and lacks some. The table records some 65,000 clones, 74% of them present only once. Sequences were obtained from peripheral blood. The receptors come from an elderly woman with acute or convalescent COVID-19.

This chain connects TRBV30 to TRBJ1-1; 9 nucleotides line up with TRBD1. This CDR3 is 16 amino acids long. Germline V gene data show CDR1 as GTSNPN and CDR2 as SVGIG (reference sequence). Losses at the gene ends were 2 bases for V and 5 bases for J; bases not matched to a gene: 12. CDR3: CAWSLSYRGRKTEAFF. The CDR3 DNA reads as TGTGCCTGGAGTCTTTCCTACAGGGGGCGCAAGACTGAAGCTTTCTTT. The full variable domain, its missing parts supplied by reference TRBV30 and TRBJ1-1, is SQTIHQWPATLVQPVGSPLSLECTVEGTSNPNLYWYRQAAGRGLQLLFYSVGIGQISSEVPQNLSASRPQDRQFILSSKKLLLSDSGFYLCAWSLSYRGRKTEAFFGQGTRLTVV.

The chain combines TRBV5-1 with TRBJ2-2; 7 bases match TRBD1. Germline V lookup: CDR1 SGHRS, CDR2 YFSETQ. V trimming: 2 bases; J trimming: 3 bases; junction bases outside the gene matches: 1. The CDR3 is 14 residues long. The chain's CDR3 is CASSFQGDTGELFF. CDR3 sequence (DNA): TGCGCCAGCAGCTTCCAGGGGGACACCGGGGAGCTGTTTTTT.

This clone was counted only a few times. This chain joins TRBV4-3 and TRBJ2-3; a weak D match, TRBD1 (5 bases). The ends were cut back, 0 bases at V and 5 bases at J, with 15 bases in the middle. CDR3 length equals 16 residues. Per the germline V gene, CDR1 is LGHNA and CDR2 is YSLEER. The CDR3 spells CASSQEGPPSQDTQYF. The CDR3 coding sequence is TGCGCCAGCAGCCAAGAGGGGCCTCCTTCTCAAGATACGCAGTATTTT.

This chain uses TRBV15 with TRBJ2-1; tentative D call: TRBD2 (6 bases). Germline CDR1 and CDR2: LNHNV and YYDKDF (reference sequence). This CDR3 comprises 13 residues. With 4 bases removed from V and 7 bases from J, the gap between germline ends came to 11 bases. The CDR3, as DNA: TGTGCCACCAGCACTGAGCGGGTTAATGAGCAGTTCTTC. Amino acid sequence: CATSTERVNEQFF.

This chain joins TRBV28 and TRBJ2-1; 7 bases align to TRBD2. V shed 11 bases and J 4 bases; nucleotides not matched to a gene: 14. Germline V gene sequence: CDR1 MDHEN, CDR2 SYDVKM. The CDR3 is made up of 15 amino acids. The CDR3 DNA reads TGTGCCTCCCGGGGGTTGGCGGGAGCTTACAATGAGCAGTTCTTC. As protein: CASRGLAGAYNEQFF. Complete variable domain (other parts from reference TRBV28 and TRBJ2-1): DVKVTQSSRYLVKRTGEKVFLECVQDMDHENMFWYRQDPGLGLRLIYFSYDVKMKEKGDIPEGYSVSREKKERFSLILESASTNQTSMYLCASRGLAGAYNEQFFGPGTRLTVL.

The chain combines TRBV29-1 with TRBJ1-5; no reliable D call. The CDR3 is made up of 13 amino acids. Germline lookup yields CDR1 SQVTM and CDR2 ANQGSEA. V shed 6 bases and J shed 3 bases, with 12 bases lying between them. CDR3 loop: CSVGNSLNQPQHF. In DNA form, the CDR3 reads TGCAGCGTGGGCAACAGTCTCAATCAGCCCCAGCATTTT.

This sequence joins TRBV15 and TRBJ2-1, with 9 bases matching TRBD1. The germline CDR1 and CDR2 sequences are LNHNV and YYDKDF (reference sequence). This CDR3 comprises 14 residues. V was clipped by 3 bases and J by 4 bases; unmatched bases: 1. The CDR3 spells CATSRDRGYNEQFF. The CDR3 region has the DNA TGTGCCACCAGCAGGGACAGGGGATACAATGAGCAGTTCTTC.

The chain employs TRBV28 and TRBJ2-2, with D maybe TRBD1 (5 bases). Germline V gene lookup returns CDR1 MDHEN and CDR2 SYDVKM. CDR3 size: 13 residues. Trimming cost V 5 bases and J 4 bases, with 8 bases left between them. The CDR3 coding sequence is TGTGCCAGCAGTCCTCAGGGCACCGGGGAGCTGTTTTTT. This encodes CASSPQGTGELFF.

The V gene is TRBV12-3 or TRBV12-4, the J gene TRBJ1-3, with D perhaps TRBD1 (6 bases). V was pared by 1 base and J by 7 bases, with 8 bases between. This CDR3 region has 13 residues. The CDR3 here is CASSLDRDNTIYF. DNA of the CDR3: TGTGCCAGCAGTTTAGACAGGGACAACACCATATATTTT.

The V call is TRBV7-2, the J call TRBJ1-1; perhaps TRBD1 as D (6 bases). The ends were cut back, 5 bases at V and 3 bases at J, with 10 bases in the middle. CDR3 length equals 13 residues. Per the germline V gene, CDR1 is SGHTA and CDR2 is FQGNSA. The CDR3 DNA follows: TGTGCCAGCAGCCAGCAGGGGTACACTGAAGCTTTCTTT. It encodes CASSQQGYTEAFF.

The chain links TRBV4-3 to TRBJ2-1; the match to TRBD2 covers 7 bases. After removal of 4 bases from V and 2 bases from J, the junction contained 2 bases not matched to a gene. CDR3 size: 14 residues. Germline V gene sequence: CDR1 LGHNA, CDR2 YSLEER. Here the CDR3 DNA reads TGCGCCAGCAGCCTGGGGGGGACCTACAATGAGCAGTTCTTC. It yields the protein CASSLGGTYNEQFF.

The chain has TRBV10-3 and TRBJ1-3; TRBD1 might be the D (6 bases). The germline V and J ends were trimmed by 3 bases and 4 bases, with 10 bases remaining between them. The CDR3 runs to 14 residues. CDR1 and CDR2 from the germline V gene are ENHRY and SYGVKD. CDR3 DNA sequence: TGTGCCATCAGTGACTTTGGACAGGGAAACACCATATATTTT. Encoded protein: CAISDFGQGNTIYF.

The V and J genes are TRBV20-1 and TRBJ2-7; 8 positions agree with TRBD1. V dropped 3 bases and J dropped 7; count of bases not matched to a gene: 11. Germline CDR1 is DFQATT and CDR2 is SNEGSKA (reference sequence). The CDR3 contains 14 residues. CDR3 nucleotides: TGCAGTGCTAGTGTCGGCCAGGGGGCGCGAGAGCAGTACTTC. This encodes CSASVGQGAREQYF.

J is TRBJ2-1 and V is TRBV24-1; TRBD2 is a possible D gene (5 bases). Trimming removed 1 base from V and 2 bases from J, with 11 bases in between. In germline, CDR1 is KGHDR, CDR2 SFDVKD. The CDR3 has 16 amino acids. The CDR3 bases are TGTGCCACCAGTGATTTAGGAGCGGATACCTACAATGAGCAGTTCTTC. This gives the protein CATSDLGADTYNEQFF.

The chain couples TRBV27 to TRBJ2-7, with 8 bases lining up with TRBD2. This CDR3 spans 14 amino acids. V lost 6 bases and J lost 6; bases outside the gene matches: 10. From germline, CDR1 is MNHEY and CDR2 SMNVEV (reference sequence). CDR3 protein: CASSRAGVGSEQYF. In DNA form, the CDR3 reads TGTGCCAGCAGCAGAGCGGGAGTCGGTAGCGAGCAGTACTTC.

This clone showed up just a few times. This sequence joins TRBV2 and TRBJ2-7; D unresolved. The CDR3 contains 13 residues. With 7 bases removed from V and 3 bases from J, the gap between germline ends came to 13 bases. Germline V gene data show CDR1 as SNHLY and CDR2 as FYNNEI. The CDR3 spells CASNRAPHYEQYF. CDR3 coding DNA: TGTGCCAGCAACCGCGCCCCCCACTACGAGCAGTACTTC. The full variable domain, with the rest looked up from reference TRBV2 and TRBJ2-7, is EPEVTQTPSHQVTQMGQEVILRCVPISNHLYFYWYRQILGQKVEFLVSFYNNEISEKSEIFDDQFSVERPDGSNFTLKIRSTKLEDSAMYFCASNRAPHYEQYFGPGTRLTVT.

This clone was observed a handful of times. The chain has TRBV28 and TRBJ1-6, with D perhaps matching TRBD1 (6 bases). CDR1 and CDR2 (germline): MDHEN, SYDVKM. The CDR3 consists of 15 residues. V dropped 3 bases and J dropped 5 bases, with 11 bases sitting between them. CDR3 nucleotides: TGTGCCAGCAGTTTCCGGGGGGCGGATAATTCACCCCTCCACTTT. It encodes CASSFRGADNSPLHF.

This clone was seen only a few times. The V gene is TRBV4-1, the J gene TRBJ2-7; 12 bases are a match to TRBD2. CDR3 length: 17 residues. V lost 3 bases, J lost 3 bases, and 9 bases stayed unmatched. Per the germline V gene, CDR1 is MGHRA and CDR2 is YSYEKL. CDR3 protein: CASSQRWTSGDLYEQYF. In DNA, the CDR3 is TGCGCCAGCAGCCAGAGGTGGACTAGCGGGGACCTCTACGAGCAGTACTTC.

This chain joins TRBV5-1 and TRBJ2-3, with TRBD2 matching 7 bases. The CDR3 consists of 12 residues. The V and J ends lost 7 bases and 4 bases, in that order; junction bases with no gene match: 3. CDR1 is SGHRS, CDR2 YFSETQ, per germline. CDR3 bases: TGCGCCAGCGGTCGGGAGGCAGATACGCAGTATTTT. This sequence encodes CASGREADTQYF. The whole variable domain, filled in from reference TRBV5-1 and TRBJ2-3, reads KAGVTQTPRYLIKTRGQQVTLSCSPISGHRSVSWYQQTPGQGLQFLFEYFSETQRNKGNFPGRFSGRQFSNSRSEMNVSTLELGDSALYLCASGREADTQYFGPGTRLTVL.

This clone was counted between two and nine times. The chain recombines TRBV7-9 with TRBJ2-7; TRBD2 matches 7 bases. J was trimmed by 3 bases and V by 7 bases; bases with no gene match: 9. The CDR3 contains 14 residues. Germline assignment: CDR1 SEHNR and CDR2 FQNEAQ (reference sequence). CDR3 DNA sequence: TGTGCCAGCACCAACTCCGGGGGGATCTACGAGCAGTACTTC. Translating it yields CASTNSGGIYEQYF. The whole variable domain, remainder taken from reference TRBV7-9 and TRBJ2-7, is DTGVSQNPRHKITKRGQNVTFRCDPISEHNRLYWYRQTLGQGPEFLTYFQNEAQLEKSRLLSDRFSAERPKGSFSTLEIQRTEQGDSAMYLCASTNSGGIYEQYFGPGTRLTVT.

The chain combines TRBV19 with TRBJ1-4; D unclear. The CDR3 covers 16 residues. Trimming removed 3 bases at V and 3 bases at J, with 14 bases between. Germline V gene data show CDR1 as LNHDA and CDR2 as SQIVND (reference sequence). CDR3 in amino acids: CASSIGRGQANEKLFF. DNA for the CDR3: TGTGCCAGTAGTATTGGGCGGGGTCAGGCTAATGAAAAACTGTTTTTT.

This clone occurred once. The rearrangement uses TRBV20-1 and TRBJ2-7; D possibly corresponds to TRBD2 (6 bases). Trimming left V 6 bases short and J 4 bases short, with 19 bases between. The CDR3 is 14 residues long. The V gene's germline CDR1 is DFQATT and CDR2 SNEGSKA (reference sequence). The CDR3 DNA is TGCAGTGCCAGTCGGGGAGGCACCTTTTACGAGCAGTACTTC. The encoded protein is CSASRGGTFYEQYF.

This chain uses TRBV2 with TRBJ1-5; 7 bases map to TRBD1. The CDR3 runs to 14 residues. Trimming at V came to 7 bases and at J to 5 bases, leaving 8 bases not matched to a gene. Per germline, CDR1 SNHLY and CDR2 FYNNEI. In nucleotides, the CDR3 is TGTGCCAGCACCTCGGGACAGAGGGATCAGCCCCAGCATTTT. This encodes CASTSGQRDQPQHF.

The genes are TRBV19 and TRBJ1-5; D might be TRBD1 (5 bases). Trimming removed 5 bases at V and 9 bases at J, with 11 bases between. The length of the CDR3 is 12 residues. Germline CDR1 is LNHDA and CDR2 is SQIVND (reference sequence). The CDR3 coding sequence is TGTGCCAGTAGTCTCCGGCAGGGGCCCCAGCATTTT. Translation gives CASSLRQGPQHF.

This chain links TRBV7-2 with TRBJ2-2, with 8 bases fitting TRBD2. Germline lookup yields CDR1 SGHTA and CDR2 FQGNSA. V trimming: 2 bases; J trimming: 6 bases; junction bases outside the gene matches: 2. The CDR3 loop spans 14 amino acids. CDR3 protein: CASSLTSGPGELFF. CDR3 bases: TGTGCCAGCAGCTTAACTAGCGGTCCCGGGGAGCTGTTTTTT.

The V gene is TRBV7-9, the J gene TRBJ1-3; tentative D call: TRBD1 (5 bases). Trimming cost V 5 bases and J 2 bases, with 16 bases left between them. The germline gives CDR1 SEHNR, CDR2 FQNEAQ (reference sequence). CDR3 size: 16 residues. DNA for the CDR3: TGTGCCAGCAGCCCATTTGGAGGGGAGCCTGGAAACACCATATATTTT. Translating it yields CASSPFGGEPGNTIYF.

This clone came up a few times. The chain is built from TRBV2 and TRBJ2-2; 8 bases map to TRBD1. The length of the CDR3 is 15 residues. The ends lost 8 bases at V and 7 bases at J; junction bases unmatched: 12. Per germline, CDR1 SNHLY and CDR2 FYNNEI. For the CDR3, the DNA is TGTGCCAGCGGTCCGGGTCAGGGGGCAATCGGGGAGCTGTTTTTT. Encoded protein: CASGPGQGAIGELFF.

This chain connects TRBV19 to TRBJ1-2, with 9 bases matching TRBD1. There are 14 residues in the CDR3. Germline CDR1 is LNHDA and CDR2 is SQIVND (reference sequence). V shed 5 bases, J shed 5 bases, and the junction held 6 bases outside the gene matches. The CDR3 coding sequence is TGTGCCAGTAGTCCCACGACAGGGGGATATGGCTACACCTTC. Translation gives CASSPTTGGYGYTF. Looking up the rest from reference TRBV19 and TRBJ1-2 gives the full variable domain: DGGITQSPKYLFRKEGQNVTLSCEQNLNHDAMYWYRQDPGQGLRLIYYSQIVNDFQKGDIAEGYSVSREKKESFPLTVTSAQKNPTAFYLCASSPTTGGYGYTFGSGTRLTVV.

This clone has a handful of counts. V is TRBV7-2 and J is TRBJ1-5; tentative D call: TRBD1 (5 bases). The germline V gene encodes CDR1 SGHTA and CDR2 FQGNSA. The CDR3 length is 14 residues. Trimming pared 3 bases from V and 6 bases from J, leaving 12 bases between. This CDR3 is CASSFRQGAQPQHF. CDR3 sequence (DNA): TGTGCCAGCAGCTTCCGGCAGGGCGCTCAGCCCCAGCATTTT. Using reference TRBV7-2 and TRBJ1-5 for the parts outside the CDR3, the full variable domain is GAGVSQSPSNKVTEKGKDVELRCDPISGHTALYWYRQSLGQGLEFLIYFQGNSAPDKSGLPSDRFSAERTGGSVSTLTIQRTQQEDSAVYLCASSFRQGAQPQHFGDGTRLSIL.